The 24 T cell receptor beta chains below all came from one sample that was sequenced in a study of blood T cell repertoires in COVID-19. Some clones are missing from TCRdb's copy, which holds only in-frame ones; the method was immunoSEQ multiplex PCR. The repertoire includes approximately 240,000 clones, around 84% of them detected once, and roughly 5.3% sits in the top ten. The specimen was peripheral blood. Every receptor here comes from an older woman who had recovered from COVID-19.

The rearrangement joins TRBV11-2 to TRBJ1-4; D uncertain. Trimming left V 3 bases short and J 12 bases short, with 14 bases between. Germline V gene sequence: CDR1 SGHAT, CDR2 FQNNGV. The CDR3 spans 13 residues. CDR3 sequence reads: CASSFNPGGQLFF. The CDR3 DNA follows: TGTGCCAGCAGCTTTAACCCAGGAGGACAACTGTTTTTT.

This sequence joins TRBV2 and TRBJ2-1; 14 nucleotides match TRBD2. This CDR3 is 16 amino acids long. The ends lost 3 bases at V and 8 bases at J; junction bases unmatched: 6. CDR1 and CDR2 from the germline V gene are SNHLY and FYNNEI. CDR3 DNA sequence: TGTGCCAGCAGTGATTGGGGGACTAGCGGGGGTGATGAGCAGTTCTTC. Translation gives CASSDWGTSGGDEQFF.

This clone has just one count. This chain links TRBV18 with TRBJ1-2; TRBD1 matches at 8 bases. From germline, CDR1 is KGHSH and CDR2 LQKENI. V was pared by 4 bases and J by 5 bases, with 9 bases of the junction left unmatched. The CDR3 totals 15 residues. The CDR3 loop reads CASSRETGVEYGYTF. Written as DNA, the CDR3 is TGTGCCAGCTCACGCGAGACAGGGGTAGAGTATGGCTACACCTTC. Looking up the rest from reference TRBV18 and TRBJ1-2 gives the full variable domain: NAGVMQNPRHLVRRRGQEARLRCSPMKGHSHVYWYRQLPEEGLKFMVYLQKENIIDESGMPKERFSAEFPKEGPSILRIQQVVRGDSAAYFCASSRETGVEYGYTFGSGTRLTVV.

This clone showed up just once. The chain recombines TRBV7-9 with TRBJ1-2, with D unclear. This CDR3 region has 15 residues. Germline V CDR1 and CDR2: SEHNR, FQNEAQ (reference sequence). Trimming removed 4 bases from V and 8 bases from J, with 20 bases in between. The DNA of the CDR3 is TGTGCCAGCAGCTCAAATATCCTACTCGCGGAGGGCTACACCTTC. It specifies CASSSNILLAEGYTF.

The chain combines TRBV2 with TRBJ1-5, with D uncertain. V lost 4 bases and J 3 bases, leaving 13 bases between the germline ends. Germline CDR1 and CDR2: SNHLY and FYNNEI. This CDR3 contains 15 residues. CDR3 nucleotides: TGTGCCAGCAGTGCGGAGGGCAGGCACAATCAGCCCCAGCATTTT. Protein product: CASSAEGRHNQPQHF.

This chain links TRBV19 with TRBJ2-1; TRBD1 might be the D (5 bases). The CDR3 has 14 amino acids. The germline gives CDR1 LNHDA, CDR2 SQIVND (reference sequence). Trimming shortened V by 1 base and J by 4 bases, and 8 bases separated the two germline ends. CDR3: CASSIGQGYNEQFF. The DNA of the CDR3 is TGTGCCAGTAGTATAGGGCAGGGTTACAATGAGCAGTTCTTC.

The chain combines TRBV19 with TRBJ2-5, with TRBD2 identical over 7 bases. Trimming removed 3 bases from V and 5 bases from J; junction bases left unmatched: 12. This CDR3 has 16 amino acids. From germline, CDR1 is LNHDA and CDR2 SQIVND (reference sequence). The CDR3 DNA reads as TGTGCCAGTAGTATCCCCGGACTAGGTGGGGGGGAGACCCAGTACTTC. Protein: CASSIPGLGGGETQYF.

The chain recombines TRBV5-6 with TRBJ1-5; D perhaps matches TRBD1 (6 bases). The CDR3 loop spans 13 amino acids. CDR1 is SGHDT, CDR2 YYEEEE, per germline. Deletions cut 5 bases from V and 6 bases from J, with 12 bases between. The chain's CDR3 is CASSTGQGQPQHF. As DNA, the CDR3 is TGTGCCAGCAGTACAGGGCAAGGTCAGCCCCAGCATTTT. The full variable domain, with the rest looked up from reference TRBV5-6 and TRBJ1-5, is DAGVTQSPTHLIKTRGQQVTLRCSPKSGHDTVSWYQQALGQGPQFIFQYYEEEERQRGNFPDRFSGHQFPNYSSELNVNALLLGDSALYLCASSTGQGQPQHFGDGTRLSIL.

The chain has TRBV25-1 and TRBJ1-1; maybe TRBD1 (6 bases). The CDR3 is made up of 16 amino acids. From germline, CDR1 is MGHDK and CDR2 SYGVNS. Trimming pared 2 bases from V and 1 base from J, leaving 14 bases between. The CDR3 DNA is TGTGCCAGCAGTGAAGGGACACTAAGGGGGAACACTGAAGCTTTCTTT. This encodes CASSEGTLRGNTEAFF.

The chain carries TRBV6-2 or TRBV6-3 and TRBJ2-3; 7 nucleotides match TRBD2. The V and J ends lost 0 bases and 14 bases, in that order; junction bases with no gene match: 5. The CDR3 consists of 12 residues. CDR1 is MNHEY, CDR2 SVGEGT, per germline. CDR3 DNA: TGTGCCAGCAGTTACTCCCCGGGACTACGGTATTTT. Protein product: CASSYSPGLRYF.

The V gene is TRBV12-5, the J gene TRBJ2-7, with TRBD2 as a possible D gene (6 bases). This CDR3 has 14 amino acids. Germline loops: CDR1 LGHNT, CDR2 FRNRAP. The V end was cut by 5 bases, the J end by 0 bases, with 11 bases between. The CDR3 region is CASGLGGSSYEQYF. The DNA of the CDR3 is TGTGCTAGTGGTCTCGGGGGTAGCTCCTACGAGCAGTACTTC.

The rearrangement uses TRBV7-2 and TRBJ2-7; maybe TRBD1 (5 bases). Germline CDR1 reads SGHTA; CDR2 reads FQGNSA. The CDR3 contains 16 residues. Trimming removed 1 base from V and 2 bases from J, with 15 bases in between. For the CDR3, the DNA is TGTGCCAGCAGCTTAGAGGGGCAGGGAAGAACCTACGAGCAGTACTTC. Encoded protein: CASSLEGQGRTYEQYF.

This CDR3 reads CASSFGGRGTDTQYF. In DNA, the CDR3 is TGCGCCAGCAGCTTCGGAGGGAGGGGGACAGATACGCAGTATTTT. J is TRBJ2-3 and V is TRBV5-1, with D possibly TRBD2 on 7 matching bases. V shed 2 bases and J shed 3 bases, with 13 bases lying between them. This CDR3 is built from 15 residues. Germline V lookup: CDR1 SGHRS, CDR2 YFSETQ.

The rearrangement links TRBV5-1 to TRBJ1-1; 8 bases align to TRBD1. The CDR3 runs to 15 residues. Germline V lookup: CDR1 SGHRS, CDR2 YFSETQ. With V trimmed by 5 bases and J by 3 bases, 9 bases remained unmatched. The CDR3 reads CASRSTGGIDTEAFF. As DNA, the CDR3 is TGCGCCAGCAGATCAACAGGGGGAATAGACACTGAAGCTTTCTTT.

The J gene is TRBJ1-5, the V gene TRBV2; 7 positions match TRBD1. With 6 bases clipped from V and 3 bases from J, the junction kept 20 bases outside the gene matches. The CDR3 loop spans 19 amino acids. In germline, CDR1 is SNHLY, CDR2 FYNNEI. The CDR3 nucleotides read TGTGCCAGCAGCCTAAGGACAGGAGTTGGTCCGATGGACAATCAGCCCCAGCATTTT. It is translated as CASSLRTGVGPMDNQPQHF.

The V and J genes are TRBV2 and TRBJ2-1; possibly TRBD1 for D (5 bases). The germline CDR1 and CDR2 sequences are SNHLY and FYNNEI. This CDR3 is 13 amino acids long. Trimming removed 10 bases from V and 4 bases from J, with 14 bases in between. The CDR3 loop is CATQPGRYNEQFF. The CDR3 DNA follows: TGTGCCACCCAGCCAGGGCGTTACAATGAGCAGTTCTTC.

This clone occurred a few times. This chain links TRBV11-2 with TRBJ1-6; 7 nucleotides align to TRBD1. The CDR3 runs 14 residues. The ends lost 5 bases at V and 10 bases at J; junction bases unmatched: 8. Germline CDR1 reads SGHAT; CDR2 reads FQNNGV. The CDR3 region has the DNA TGTGCCAGCAGCAAGACAGGGAACGGCTCACCCCTCCACTTT. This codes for CASSKTGNGSPLHF.

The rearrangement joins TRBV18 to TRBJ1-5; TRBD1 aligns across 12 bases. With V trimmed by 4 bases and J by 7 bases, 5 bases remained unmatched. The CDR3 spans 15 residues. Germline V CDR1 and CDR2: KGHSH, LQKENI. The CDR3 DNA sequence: TGTGCCAGCTCACTGGGACAGGGGGCTTTGCAGCCCCAGCATTTT. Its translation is CASSLGQGALQPQHF.

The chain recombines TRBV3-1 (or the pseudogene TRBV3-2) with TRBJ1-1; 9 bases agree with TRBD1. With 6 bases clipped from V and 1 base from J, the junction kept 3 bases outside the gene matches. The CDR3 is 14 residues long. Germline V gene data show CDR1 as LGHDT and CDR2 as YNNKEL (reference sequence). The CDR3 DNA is TGTGCCAGCAGGGACAGGGGACAGAACACTGAAGCTTTCTTT. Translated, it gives CASRDRGQNTEAFF.

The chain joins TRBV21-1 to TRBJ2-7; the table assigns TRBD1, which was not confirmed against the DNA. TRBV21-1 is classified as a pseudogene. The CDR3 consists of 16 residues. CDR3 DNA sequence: TGTGCCAGCAGCAGACGATCCGGGACAGAATTTTACGAGCAGTACTTC. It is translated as CASSRRSGTEFYEQYF.

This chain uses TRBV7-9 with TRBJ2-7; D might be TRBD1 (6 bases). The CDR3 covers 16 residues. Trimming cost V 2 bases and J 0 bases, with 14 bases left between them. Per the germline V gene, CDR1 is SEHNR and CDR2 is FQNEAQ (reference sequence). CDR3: CASSLLRGPSSYEQYF. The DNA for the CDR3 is TGTGCCAGCAGCTTACTCAGGGGCCCAAGCTCCTACGAGCAGTACTTC.

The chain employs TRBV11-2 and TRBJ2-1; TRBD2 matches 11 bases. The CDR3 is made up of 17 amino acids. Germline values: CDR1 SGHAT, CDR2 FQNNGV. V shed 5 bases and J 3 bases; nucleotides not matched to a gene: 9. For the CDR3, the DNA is TGTGCCAGCAGCAAGATCACTACTAGCGGGGGCTACAATGAGCAGTTCTTC. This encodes CASSKITTSGGYNEQFF.

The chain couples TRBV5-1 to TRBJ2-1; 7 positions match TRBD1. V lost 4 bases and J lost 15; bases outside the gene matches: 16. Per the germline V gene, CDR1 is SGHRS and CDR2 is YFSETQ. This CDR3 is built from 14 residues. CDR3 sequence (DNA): TGCGCCAGCAGCCCCGGACAGGAGCTATCGTTTGGGTTCTTC. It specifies CASSPGQELSFGFF. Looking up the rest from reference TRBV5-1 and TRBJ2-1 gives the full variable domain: KAGVTQTPRYLIKTRGQQVTLSCSPISGHRSVSWYQQTPGQGLQFLFEYFSETQRNKGNFPGRFSGRQFSNSRSEMNVSTLELGDSALYLCASSPGQELSFGFFGPGTRLTVL.

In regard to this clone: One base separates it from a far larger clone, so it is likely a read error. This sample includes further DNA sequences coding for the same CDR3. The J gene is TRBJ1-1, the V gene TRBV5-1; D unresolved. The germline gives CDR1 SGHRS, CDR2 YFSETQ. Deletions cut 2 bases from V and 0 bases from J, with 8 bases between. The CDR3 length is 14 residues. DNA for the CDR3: TGCGCCAGCAGCTTAACGGGGATGAACACTGAAGCTTTCTTT. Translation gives CASSLTGMNTEAFF.